Listed below are T cell receptor beta chains from one sample, sequenced in a study of cytomegalovirus exposure and HLA in healthy donors. The protocol was immunoSEQ multiplex PCR, while the TCRdb copy is restricted to in-frame clones and leaves out a portion. The table shows about 70,000 clones, with 65% to 80% occurring only once. The specimen was PBMCs. The source is a man aged 35 to 55 in good health and CMV-seropositive. Each CDR3 is given with its conserved first and last residue. Fields, in order: clone size, J gene, D gene, V gene, CDR3 protein, CDR3 DNA. The D gene is left open where the match is weak. Clone size appears in some rows only: once, few, many, or a class for an expanded clone.

abundance: medium-sized; j_gene: TRBJ1-6; d_gene: NA; v_gene: TRBV7-9; CDR3aa: CASSQGSGYGSPLHF; CDR3nt: TGTGCCAGCAGCCAAGGCAGCGGTTATGGGTCACCCCTCCACTTT
abundance: once; j_gene: TRBJ2-2; d_gene: NA; v_gene: TRBV2; CDR3aa: CASSEAGVRNTGELFF; CDR3nt: TGTGCCAGCAGTGAAGCAGGGGTACGGAACACCGGGGAGCTGTTTTTT
abundance: NA; j_gene: TRBJ2-2; d_gene: NA; v_gene: TRBV4-3; CDR3aa: CASSLRFHSGELFF; CDR3nt: TGCGCCAGCAGCCTCCGATTCCATAGCGGGGAGCTGTTTTTT
abundance: few; j_gene: TRBJ1-5; d_gene: NA; v_gene: TRBV19; CDR3aa: CASSIISIGAKGAQHF; CDR3nt: TGTGCCAGTAGTATAATTTCGATTGGGGCGAAGGGGGCCCAGCATTTT
abundance: NA; j_gene: TRBJ2-3; d_gene: NA; v_gene: TRBV2; CDR3aa: CASLRLGRTDTQYF; CDR3nt: TGTGCCAGCTTGAGACTTGGGAGGACAGATACGCAGTATTTT
abundance: once; j_gene: TRBJ2-3; d_gene: NA; v_gene: TRBV6-6; CDR3aa: CASSFPQDTQYF; CDR3nt: TGTGCCAGCAGTTTCCCCCAGGATACGCAGTATTTT
abundance: few; j_gene: TRBJ2-3; d_gene: TRBD2; v_gene: TRBV9; CDR3aa: CASSVGGLADTDTQYF; CDR3nt: TGTGCCAGCAGCGTAGGGGGACTAGCGGATACAGATACGCAGTATTTT
abundance: NA; j_gene: TRBJ1-1; d_gene: NA; v_gene: TRBV6-1; CDR3aa: CASRKPHGTEAFF; CDR3nt: TGTGCCAGCAGGAAGCCTCACGGGACTGAAGCTTTCTTT
abundance: once; j_gene: TRBJ2-7; d_gene: NA; v_gene: TRBV23-1; CDR3aa: CASSQRQSFLMGRLNSRYEQYF; CDR3nt: TGCGCCAGCAGTCAACGACAATCCTTTCTTATGGGCCGCCTAAACTCCCGCTACGAGCAGTACTTC
abundance: few; j_gene: TRBJ2-4; d_gene: NA; v_gene: TRBV4-1; CDR3aa: CASSPGQRNIQYF; CDR3nt: TGCGCCAGCAGCCCTGGACAGCGAAACATTCAGTACTTC
abundance: NA; j_gene: TRBJ1-2; d_gene: TRBD1; v_gene: TRBV5-1; CDR3aa: CASSAQTGTGSGYTF; CDR3nt: TGCGCCAGCAGCGCACAAACCGGGACAGGGAGTGGCTACACCTTC
abundance: NA; j_gene: TRBJ1-1; d_gene: TRBD1; v_gene: TRBV19; CDR3aa: CASSPGGRTNTEAFF; CDR3nt: TGTGCCAGTAGCCCAGGGGGGCGGACCAACACTGAAGCTTTCTTT
abundance: NA; j_gene: TRBJ2-7; d_gene: TRBD2; v_gene: TRBV30; CDR3aa: CAWSSPGLAGVEQYF; CDR3nt: TGTGCCTGGAGTTCCCCGGGACTAGCGGGGGTAGAGCAGTACTTC
abundance: few; j_gene: TRBJ1-2; d_gene: TRBD1; v_gene: TRBV18; CDR3aa: CASSPDREYGYTF; CDR3nt: TGTGCCAGCTCACCCGACAGGGAATATGGCTACACCTTC
abundance: NA; j_gene: TRBJ1-5; d_gene: TRBD1; v_gene: TRBV28; CDR3aa: CASSTQGRKQPQHF; CDR3nt: TGTGCCAGCAGCACACAGGGGAGAAAGCAGCCCCAGCATTTT
abundance: NA; j_gene: TRBJ2-5; d_gene: TRBD2; v_gene: TRBV14; CDR3aa: CASSRPSGRWETQYF; CDR3nt: TGTGCCAGCAGCCGACCGAGCGGGAGGTGGGAGACCCAGTACTTC
abundance: NA; j_gene: TRBJ1-5; d_gene: NA; v_gene: TRBV19; CDR3aa: CASRSLNQPQHF; CDR3nt: TGTGCCAGTAGGAGTTTAAATCAGCCCCAGCATTTT
abundance: NA; j_gene: TRBJ2-7; d_gene: NA; v_gene: TRBV5-6; CDR3aa: CASSSLSSNYEQYF; CDR3nt: TGTGCCAGCAGCTCCCTATCTAGCAACTACGAGCAGTACTTC
abundance: NA; j_gene: TRBJ2-7; d_gene: TRBD2; v_gene: TRBV18; CDR3aa: CASHGGRVSEQYF; CDR3nt: TGTGCCAGCCATGGCGGGAGGGTGAGCGAGCAGTACTTC
abundance: NA; j_gene: TRBJ1-3; d_gene: NA; v_gene: TRBV4-2; CDR3aa: CASSQAGQGGGNTIYF; CDR3nt: TGTGCCAGCAGCCAAGCTGGTCAGGGAGGGGGAAACACCATATATTTT
abundance: NA; j_gene: TRBJ1-2; d_gene: NA; v_gene: TRBV7-8; CDR3aa: CASSGGIGYTF; CDR3nt: TGTGCCAGCAGCGGGGGCATCGGCTACACCTTC
abundance: NA; j_gene: TRBJ2-1; d_gene: TRBD2; v_gene: TRBV11-2; CDR3aa: CASSLEGWDYLNNEQFF; CDR3nt: TGTGCCAGCAGCTTAGAGGGTTGGGACTACCTAAACAATGAGCAGTTCTTC
abundance: NA; j_gene: TRBJ2-2; d_gene: NA; v_gene: TRBV6-4; CDR3aa: CASSVHSLGAGNTGELFF; CDR3nt: TGTGCCAGCAGTGTACATAGCCTAGGAGCGGGGAACACCGGGGAGCTGTTTTTT
abundance: NA; j_gene: TRBJ1-1; d_gene: NA; v_gene: TRBV6-5; CDR3aa: CATQRGSTEAFF; CDR3nt: TGTGCCACACAGCGGGGGAGCACTGAAGCTTTCTTT
abundance: NA; j_gene: TRBJ2-1; d_gene: NA; v_gene: TRBV5-4; CDR3aa: CASSSGTSYNEQFF; CDR3nt: TGTGCCAGCAGCTCCGGGACAAGCTACAATGAGCAGTTCTTC
abundance: NA; j_gene: TRBJ1-2; d_gene: NA; v_gene: TRBV9; CDR3aa: CASSNPGDYGYTF; CDR3nt: TGTGCCAGCAGCAACCCGGGGGACTATGGCTACACCTTC
abundance: NA; j_gene: TRBJ1-2; d_gene: NA; v_gene: TRBV5-1; CDR3aa: CASSSQGLSSYTF; CDR3nt: TGCGCCAGCAGCTCGCAGGGGTTGTCTAGCTACACCTTC
abundance: NA; j_gene: TRBJ2-5; d_gene: TRBD2; v_gene: TRBV4-2; CDR3aa: CASSQGTSDETQYF; CDR3nt: TGTGCCAGCAGCCAAGGGACTAGCGACGAGACCCAGTACTTC
abundance: NA; j_gene: TRBJ1-1; d_gene: NA; v_gene: TRBV2; CDR3aa: CAIQAGRGLTEAFF; CDR3nt: TGTGCCATCCAGGCCGGCAGGGGTCTGACTGAAGCTTTCTTT
abundance: NA; j_gene: TRBJ2-4; d_gene: TRBD2; v_gene: TRBV9; CDR3aa: CASSVEAGGAKNIQYF; CDR3nt: TGTGCCAGCAGCGTAGAAGCGGGGGGAGCCAAAAACATTCAGTACTTC
abundance: NA; j_gene: TRBJ1-2; d_gene: TRBD1; v_gene: TRBV11-2; CDR3aa: CASSITGGGLYGYTF; CDR3nt: TGTGCCAGCAGCATTACAGGGGGGGGGCTCTATGGCTACACCTTC
abundance: few; j_gene: TRBJ1-2; d_gene: TRBD1; v_gene: TRBV25-1; CDR3aa: CASSGTGDYGYTF; CDR3nt: TGTGCCAGCAGTGGTACAGGGGACTATGGCTACACCTTC
abundance: once; j_gene: TRBJ2-3; d_gene: NA; v_gene: TRBV6-1; CDR3aa: CASSIGGPDTQYF; CDR3nt: TGTGCCAGCAGTATCGGTGGGCCAGATACGCAGTATTTT
abundance: NA; j_gene: TRBJ2-7; d_gene: TRBD2; v_gene: TRBV6-1; CDR3aa: CASILADSYEQYF; CDR3nt: TGTGCCAGCATACTAGCGGACTCCTACGAGCAGTACTTC
abundance: NA; j_gene: TRBJ2-7; d_gene: NA; v_gene: TRBV7-2; CDR3aa: CASSLTHDSSYEQYF; CDR3nt: TGTGCCAGCAGCTTAACTCACGACAGCTCCTACGAGCAGTACTTC
abundance: once; j_gene: TRBJ2-5; d_gene: TRBD2; v_gene: TRBV10-2; CDR3aa: CATKRLAEETQYF; CDR3nt: TGCGCCACCAAGAGACTAGCGGAAGAGACCCAGTACTTC
abundance: few; j_gene: TRBJ1-2; d_gene: TRBD1; v_gene: TRBV30; CDR3aa: CAWDRGDLANYGYTF; CDR3nt: TGTGCCTGGGACAGGGGGGATTTGGCGAACTATGGCTACACCTTC
abundance: NA; j_gene: TRBJ2-1; d_gene: TRBD2; v_gene: TRBV11-3; CDR3aa: CASSLEAGTYNEQFF; CDR3nt: TGTGCCAGCAGCTTAGAAGCGGGGACTTACAATGAGCAGTTCTTC
abundance: NA; j_gene: TRBJ1-3; d_gene: NA; v_gene: TRBV7-2; CDR3aa: CASSLIPSSGNTIYF; CDR3nt: TGTGCCAGCAGCTTAATCCCCAGCTCTGGAAACACCATATATTTT
abundance: NA; j_gene: TRBJ2-2; d_gene: TRBD2; v_gene: TRBV7-6; CDR3aa: CASSLTSGSAGELFF; CDR3nt: TGTGCCAGCAGCCTGACTAGCGGGAGCGCCGGGGAGCTGTTTTTT
abundance: once; j_gene: TRBJ2-7; d_gene: TRBD1; v_gene: TRBV5-1; CDR3aa: CASSSDRGFDEQYF; CDR3nt: TGCGCCAGCAGCTCGGACAGGGGCTTTGACGAGCAGTACTTC
abundance: NA; j_gene: TRBJ2-5; d_gene: TRBD2; v_gene: TRBV6-6; CDR3aa: CASSGTSGGETQYF; CDR3nt: TGTGCCAGCAGTGGGACTAGCGGGGGGGAGACCCAGTACTTC
abundance: NA; j_gene: TRBJ2-1; d_gene: TRBD2; v_gene: TRBV7-9; CDR3aa: CSSSTGTSPYNEQFF; CDR3nt: TGTTCCAGCAGCACCGGGACTAGCCCGTACAATGAGCAGTTCTTC
abundance: NA; j_gene: TRBJ1-2; d_gene: NA; v_gene: TRBV7-9; CDR3aa: CASSLGHSYGYTF; CDR3nt: TGTGCCAGCAGCTTAGGACATTCCTATGGCTACACCTTC
abundance: NA; j_gene: TRBJ1-2; d_gene: NA; v_gene: TRBV7-3; CDR3aa: CASSLNSGGYGYTF; CDR3nt: TGTGCCAGCAGCTTAAATTCGGGGGGCTATGGCTACACCTTC
abundance: NA; j_gene: TRBJ2-1; d_gene: TRBD2; v_gene: TRBV5-4; CDR3aa: CASSLGGASGGFGIYEQFF; CDR3nt: TGTGCCAGCAGCTTGGGAGGTGCTAGCGGGGGCTTTGGGATATATGAGCAGTTCTTC
abundance: once; j_gene: TRBJ2-3; d_gene: NA; v_gene: TRBV19; CDR3aa: CASSTDSTDTQYF; CDR3nt: TGTGCCAGTAGTACGGACTCCACAGATACGCAGTATTTT
abundance: NA; j_gene: TRBJ2-7; d_gene: TRBD1; v_gene: TRBV25-1; CDR3aa: CASSGDRGYEQYF; CDR3nt: TGTGCCAGCAGTGGGGACAGAGGTTACGAGCAGTACTTC
abundance: NA; j_gene: TRBJ2-5; d_gene: TRBD1; v_gene: TRBV27; CDR3aa: CASKQGASIWETQYF; CDR3nt: TGTGCCAGCAAACAGGGGGCGAGCATTTGGGAGACCCAGTACTTC
abundance: NA; j_gene: TRBJ1-2; d_gene: NA; v_gene: TRBV6-6; CDR3aa: CASSYEGVYGYTF; CDR3nt: TGTGCCAGCAGTTATGAGGGGGTATACGGCTACACCTTC
abundance: once; j_gene: TRBJ2-7; d_gene: TRBD1; v_gene: TRBV4-1; CDR3aa: CASSQTGTGTYEQYF; CDR3nt: TGCGCCAGCAGCCAGACCGGGACAGGAACCTACGAGCAGTACTTC
abundance: NA; j_gene: TRBJ1-6; d_gene: TRBD1; v_gene: TRBV5-1; CDR3aa: CASSPTQGANSPLHF; CDR3nt: TGCGCCAGCAGCCCGACCCAGGGGGCTAATTCACCCCTCCACTTT
abundance: NA; j_gene: TRBJ2-7; d_gene: TRBD2; v_gene: TRBV2; CDR3aa: CASSPGGSEQYF; CDR3nt: TGTGCCAGCAGTCCGGGGGGTTCCGAGCAGTACTTC
abundance: NA; j_gene: TRBJ2-7; d_gene: NA; v_gene: TRBV11-2; CDR3aa: CASSSLRVSSYEQYF; CDR3nt: TGTGCCAGCAGCTCGCTCCGGGTTAGTTCCTACGAGCAGTACTTC